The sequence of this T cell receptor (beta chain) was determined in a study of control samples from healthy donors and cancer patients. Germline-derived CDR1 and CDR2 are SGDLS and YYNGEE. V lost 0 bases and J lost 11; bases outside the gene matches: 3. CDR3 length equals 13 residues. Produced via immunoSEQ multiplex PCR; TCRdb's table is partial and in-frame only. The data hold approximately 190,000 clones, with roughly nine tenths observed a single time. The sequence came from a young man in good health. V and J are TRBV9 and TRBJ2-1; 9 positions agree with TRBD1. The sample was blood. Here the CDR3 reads CASSVVDRGQQFF. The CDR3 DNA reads TGTGCCAGCAGCGTAGTGGACAGGGGCCAGCAGTTCTTC.